The clone carrying this T cell receptor (beta chain) appeared once. No antigen is known for it. Trimming took off 5 bases at V and 5 bases at J, with 10 bases between the two ends. CDR3 size: 13 residues. Germline CDR1 and CDR2: MNHEY and SVGEGT. The data were taken from a study of vaccination and CD4 T cells after COVID-19. Study-level findings and limits: The appearance of a median about 86% of reactive clones in convalescent patients occurred only post-vaccination.

Sequencing of the DNA from cultured CD4+ T cells was carried out with the Oncomine TCR Beta short-read assay. From CD4+ T cells that had been cultured, genomic DNA was extracted. MiXCR, applied by TCRdb to the PCR reads, yields one record per CDR3 protein. The sample lists about 18,000 distinct CDR3 sequences; roughly 51% were seen once. The treatment was: approximately nine-day PBMC culture with coronavirus spike peptide pools or control peptides (ViraFEST assay). Under the ViraFEST approach, antigen-specific T cells were expanded with peptide pools and TCRs subsequently sequenced. By negative selection, CD4+ T cells were isolated once culture had run for about 10 days.

Sequencing was done on a sample of CD4+ T cells from blood, cultured in vitro. The rearrangement uses TRBV6-2 or TRBV6-3 and TRBJ1-5; a weak D match, TRBD1 (5 bases). The sequence was collected from a human donor who had recovered from COVID-19. The DNA for the CDR3 is TGTGCCAGCAGTAAGTGGGGGGATCAGCCCCAGCATTTT. Its translation: CASSKWGDQPQHF.